The sequence of this T cell receptor (beta chain) was determined in a study of beta chain features in type 1 diabetes (dated by TCRdb to 2017 to 2018). A note on the overall study: Mean age, gender distribution, total cell number and subset yield did not differ between patients and healthy donors. The study compared the TCRB repertoires of sorted circulating CD4+ T cell subsets in recently diagnosed type 1 diabetes patients with those in matched healthy donors. Across all samples, around 100 million sorted cells were examined, and cell number per subset correlated strongly with RNA yield. Regulatory and stem cell-like memory subsets were obtained from only 8 patients and about 8 healthy donors, while naive and central memory subsets were obtained from all 28 donors. General findings and caveats noted by the study authors: Fewer insertions and more nucleotide deletions at VDJ recombination sites were observed in patients with type 1 diabetes, implying thymic rearrangement abnormalities. Because cDNA was sequenced instead of genomic DNA, highly expressing activated cells could be over-represented, though the groups showed no difference in activation or CD3 levels. In all four CD4+ subsets, TCRB CDR3 length was moderately but significantly shorter in type 1 diabetes patients. PCR might favor shorter templates, but patient and control samples were amplified and corrected together, so any skew would affect both groups equally. Naive, central memory and regulatory TCRB repertoires appeared to be more alike among patients than among healthy donors. Because the HLA sub-analyses included only small numbers of individuals, any influence of HLA type on TCRB rearrangement was left unresolved.

Worth noting for this clone: Its binding antigen is unknown. Base quality data are lacking; no much larger clone is found one base away.

The High Capacity cDNA Reverse Transcription Kit was used to reverse transcribe all of the isolated RNA, meaning that expressed TCRB transcripts were what got sequenced. Naive, central memory and regulatory T cell samples underwent deep immunoSEQ sequencing, averaging about 3.57 million total reads per sample. Sorted cells were lysed in RLT buffer and RNA was extracted with DNase-treated RNeasy Micro or Mini kits, depending on cell number. To prevent cross-contamination, each cell subset was processed individually, whereas patient and healthy donor samples were processed jointly. The immunoSEQ multiplex PCR was used to amplify TCRB sequences from cDNA, yielding 87-bp fragments that span the CDR3 region. The amplicons were sequenced using the Illumina HiSeq platform. The original methods were these. PCR bias was corrected computationally using synthetic template baselines, and reads within Hamming distance 2 were collapsed, with unmergeable singletons discarded. Reads were aligned against IMGT so that V, D and J genes, CDR3 length and insertions or deletions at six rearrangement sites could be assigned. Within each subset, clonotype counts were normalized to the number of sorted cells before true diversity and Gini coefficients were calculated with the tcR R package. The overlap coefficient, calculated on TCRB nucleotide sequences, was used to measure repertoire sharing. Out-of-frame TCRB sequences from naive cells were analyzed to stand in for the pre-selection repertoire. The clones in this table, taken by TCRdb from immuneACCESS, are in-frame only. Not every clone is retained; where verified, under half of the shortfall comes from an unresolved V gene, and the cause of the rest is unknown. The D gene and trimming were derived from the DNA, and the V and J assignments and clone size from that table. Across this sample there are hundreds of thousands of clones, with 10% to 15% seen only once. The ten largest clones represent less than 0.025% of the sample.

Trimming removed 3 bases from V and 7 bases from J, leaving 10 bases between the germline ends. From a lookup of the germline V gene, CDR1 and CDR2 are MDHEN and SYDVKM. The CDR3 spans 13 residues, from the cysteine through the phenylalanine. Solely the CDR3 DNA is kept, with 39 bases framed from the first base. A single peripheral blood draw of 95 to 150 mL on average was collected from each donor into heparinised tubes. A BD FACSAria II and a panel including CD45RO, CCR7, CD25, CD127, CD95 and CD27 were used to sort naive, central memory, regulatory and stem cell-like memory CD4+ T cells. Every sorted population had a purity above 98%. Right away, PBMCs were isolated by Lymphoprep density gradient centrifugation and were stained directly, with no culture step. Samples were stained and sorted in pairs, with one healthy donor and one patient per experiment, so that batch effects were minimized.

This chain joins TRBV28 to TRBJ1-5; a tentative D match to TRBD1 spans 6 bases. Sequencing was done on a sample of naive CD4+ T cells from blood. The intended sense of this specimen's cell subset or site label: true naive CD4+ T cells. The receptor comes from a young man with type 1 diabetes. In nucleotide form, the sequence is TGTGCCAGCAGTTTGGGACATGGGCAGCCCCAGCATTTT. Its coded protein is CASSLGHGQPQHF.